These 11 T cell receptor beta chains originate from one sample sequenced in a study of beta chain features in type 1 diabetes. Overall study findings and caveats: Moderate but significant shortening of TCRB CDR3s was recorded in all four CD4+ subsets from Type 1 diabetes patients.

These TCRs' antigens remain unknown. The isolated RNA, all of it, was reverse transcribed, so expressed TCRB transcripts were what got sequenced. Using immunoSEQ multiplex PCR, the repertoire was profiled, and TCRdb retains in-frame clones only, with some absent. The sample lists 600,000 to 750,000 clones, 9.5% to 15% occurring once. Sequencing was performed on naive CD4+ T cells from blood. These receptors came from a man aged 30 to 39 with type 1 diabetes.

The CDR3 loop reads CASSVEPGITDTQYF. In nucleotides, the CDR3 is TGTGCCAGCAGCGTAGAGCCGGGTATCACAGATACGCAGTATTTT. The V call is TRBV9, the J call TRBJ2-3; D is undetermined. Trimming took 0 bases from V and 2 from J, leaving 10 bases between them. CDR3 size: 15 residues. Germline loops: CDR1 SGDLS, CDR2 YYNGEE.

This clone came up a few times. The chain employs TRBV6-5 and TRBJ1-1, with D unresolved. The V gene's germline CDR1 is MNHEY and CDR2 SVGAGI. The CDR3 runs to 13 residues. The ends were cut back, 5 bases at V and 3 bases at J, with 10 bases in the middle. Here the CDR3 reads CASSTVRDTEAFF. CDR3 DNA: TGTGCCAGCAGTACCGTCCGGGACACTGAAGCTTTCTTT.

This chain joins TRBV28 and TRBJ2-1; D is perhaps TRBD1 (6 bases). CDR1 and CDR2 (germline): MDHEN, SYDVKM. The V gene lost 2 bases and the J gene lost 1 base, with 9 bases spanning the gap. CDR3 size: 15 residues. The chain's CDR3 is CASSLIGGSYNEQFF. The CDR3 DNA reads TGTGCCAGCAGTTTAATAGGGGGTTCCTACAATGAGCAGTTCTTC.

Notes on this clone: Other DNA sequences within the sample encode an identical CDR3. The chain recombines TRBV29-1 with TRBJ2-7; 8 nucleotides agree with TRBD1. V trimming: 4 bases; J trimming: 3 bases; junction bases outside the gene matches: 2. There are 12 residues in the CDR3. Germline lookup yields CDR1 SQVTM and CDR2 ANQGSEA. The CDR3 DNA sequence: TGCAGCGTTGCAGGACAGGGCTACGAGCAGTACTTC. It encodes CSVAGQGYEQYF.

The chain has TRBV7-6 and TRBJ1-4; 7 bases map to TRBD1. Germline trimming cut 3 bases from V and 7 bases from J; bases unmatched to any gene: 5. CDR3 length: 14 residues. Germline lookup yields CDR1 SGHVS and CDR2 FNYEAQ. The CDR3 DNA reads TGTGCCAGCAGCTTGAGACAGGGCGGTGAAAAACTGTTTTTT. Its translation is CASSLRQGGEKLFF.

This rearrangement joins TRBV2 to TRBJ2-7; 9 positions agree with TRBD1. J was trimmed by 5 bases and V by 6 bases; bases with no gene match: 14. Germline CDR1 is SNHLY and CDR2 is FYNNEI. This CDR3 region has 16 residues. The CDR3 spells CASRVTGTGRENEQYF. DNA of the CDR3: TGTGCCAGCAGAGTGACCGGGACAGGGAGAGAGAACGAGCAGTACTTC.

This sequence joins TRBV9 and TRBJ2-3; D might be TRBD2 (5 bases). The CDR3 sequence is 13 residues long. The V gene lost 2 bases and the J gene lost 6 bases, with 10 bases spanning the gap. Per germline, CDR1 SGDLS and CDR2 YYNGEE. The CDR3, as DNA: TGTGCCAGCAGCGTGAGCCCGGGGGATACGCAGTATTTT. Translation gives CASSVSPGDTQYF.

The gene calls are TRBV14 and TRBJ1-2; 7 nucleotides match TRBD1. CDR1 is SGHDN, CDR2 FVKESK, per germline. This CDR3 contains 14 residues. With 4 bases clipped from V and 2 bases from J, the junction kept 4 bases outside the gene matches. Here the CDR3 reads CASSLTGNNYGYTF. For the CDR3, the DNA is TGTGCCAGCAGCCTGACAGGGAACAACTATGGCTACACCTTC.

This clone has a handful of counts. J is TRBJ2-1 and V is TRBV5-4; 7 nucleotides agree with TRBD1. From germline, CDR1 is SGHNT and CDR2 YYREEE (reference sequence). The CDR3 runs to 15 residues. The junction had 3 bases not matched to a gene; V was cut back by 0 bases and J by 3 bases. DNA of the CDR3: TGTGCCAGCAGCTTGGGGACAGGAATCTACAATGAGCAGTTCTTC. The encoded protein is CASSLGTGIYNEQFF.

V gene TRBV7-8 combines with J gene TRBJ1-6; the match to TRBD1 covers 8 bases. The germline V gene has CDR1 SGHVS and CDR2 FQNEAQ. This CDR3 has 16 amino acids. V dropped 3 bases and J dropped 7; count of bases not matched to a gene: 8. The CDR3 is CASSFQGALANSPLHF. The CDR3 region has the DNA TGTGCCAGCAGCTTCCAGGGGGCGCTAGCAAATTCACCCCTCCACTTT.

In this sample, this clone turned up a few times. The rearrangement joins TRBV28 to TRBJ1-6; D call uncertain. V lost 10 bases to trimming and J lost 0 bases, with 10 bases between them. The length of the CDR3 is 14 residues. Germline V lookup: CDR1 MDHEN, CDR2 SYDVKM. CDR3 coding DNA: TGTGCCACCTTAGAGGGCTCCTATAATTCACCCCTCCACTTT. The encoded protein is CATLEGSYNSPLHF.